Included here is one TCR beta chain sequence, with context. This entry belongs to a study of OX40 agonist ivuxolimab in advanced cancers. The wider study: Participants, around 80% male, averaged around 60 years of age, ranging from roughly 20 to 80.

Libraries were prepared by immunoSEQ multiplex PCR; TCRdb keeps only in-frame clonotypes and omits some of them. The table records tens of thousands of clones, roughly 80% of them present only once. CDR1 is LGHNA and CDR2 is YNFKEQ in the germline V gene. V lost 5 bases and J lost 6, with 11 bases in between. CDR3 size: 12 residues. The source was CD4+ or CD8+ T cells sorted from blood, collected in a trial of the OX40 agonist ivuxolimab. V is TRBV4-2 and J is TRBJ2-7, with a weak D call TRBD1 (6 bases). This clonotype was obtained from an adult with an advanced solid tumor such as melanoma, head and neck, liver or kidney cancer. The CDR3 here is CASSLWGREQYF. The CDR3 region has the DNA TGTGCCAGCAGCTTATGGGGGCGCGAGCAGTACTTC.